Listed here are 16 T cell receptor beta chains from one sample, sequenced in a study of spatial heterogeneity in lung cancer. TCRdb processed the 5' RACE reads anew with MiXCR; each CDR3 protein has one entry. The sample yields some 8,900 distinct CDR3 sequences, 4% to 5% seen once. Stated time point: sample taken at primary tumor resection. Unsorted whole RNA of tumor, nontumor lung or frozen PBMC was sequenced. This specimen consisted of PBMCs, obtained at surgery. The source is a male donor with early-stage non-small cell lung cancer.

The table lists this clonotype with many counts. The library was designed around alpha chains, so this beta chain is a stray read whose abundance carries little weight. The rearrangement joins TRBV6-2 or TRBV6-3 to TRBJ1-2; D is unclear. V lost 6 bases, J lost 5 bases, and 13 bases lay in between. CDR3 length: 13 residues. The germline CDR1 and CDR2 sequences are MNHEY and SVGEGT. Here the CDR3 DNA reads TGTGCCAGCAGCCCAACGGATTTTTATGGCTACACCTTC. It yields the protein CASSPTDFYGYTF.

In its sample, this clonotype ranks as medium-sized (0.01 to 0.1%). Being off target in a library aimed at alpha chains, this beta chain has a size of little meaning. The chain uses TRBV7-2 and TRBJ2-3; no firm D call. This CDR3 is 12 amino acids long. V was shortened by 5 bases and J by 6 bases, with 9 bases between the two germline ends. Germline V lookup: CDR1 SGHTA, CDR2 FQGNSA. CDR3 loop: CASSPLGDTQYF. The DNA for the CDR3 is TGTGCCAGCAGCCCCCTAGGGGATACGCAGTATTTT.

Points on this clonotype: This beta chain turned up in a library designed for alpha chains; as an off-target read, its abundance says little. This chain connects TRBV10-3 to TRBJ1-5, with no clear D. This CDR3 has 14 amino acids. CDR1 and CDR2 (germline): ENHRY, SYGVKD. Trimming stripped 3 bases from V and 4 bases from J, with 10 bases between. The chain's CDR3 is CAISDSGVNQPQHF. Written as DNA, the CDR3 is TGTGCCATCAGTGACTCTGGGGTTAATCAGCCCCAGCATTTT.

This clonotype has more than one count but fewer than ten. This beta chain slipped into a library made for alpha chains as a stray read, so its size is not meaningful. This chain joins TRBV12-3 or TRBV12-4 and TRBJ2-5, with 8 bases lining up with TRBD2. The V gene end was trimmed by 0 bases and the J gene end by 4 bases; junction bases not matched to a gene: 7. The CDR3 covers 16 residues. The CDR3 nucleotides are TGTGCCAGCAGTTTAGCGGCGGGGGGCCTCGGAGAGACCCAGTACTTC. Encoded protein: CASSLAAGGLGETQYF.

By share of the sample, this clonotype is medium-sized. This beta chain came through as a stray read in a library set up for alpha chains, and its size says little. The chain is built from TRBV9 and TRBJ2-3, with 7 bases aligning to TRBD2. CDR3 length: 15 amino acids. The ends lost 4 bases at V and 0 bases at J; junction bases unmatched: 5. CDR1 and CDR2 (germline): SGDLS, YYNGEE. The CDR3 DNA reads TGTGCCAGCAGCCAAAGCGGGGATAGCACAGATACGCAGTATTTT. It specifies CASSQSGDSTDTQYF.

Note on this clonotype: This beta chain turned up in a library designed for alpha chains; as an off-target read, its abundance says little. The genes are TRBV10-3 and TRBJ2-7, with 7 bases identical to TRBD2. Germline V lookup: CDR1 ENHRY, CDR2 SYGVKD. The CDR3 extends over 15 amino acids. J lost 0 bases, V lost 2 bases, and 4 bases had no gene match. This CDR3 reads CAISEGSGASYEQYF. In DNA, the CDR3 is TGTGCCATCAGTGAGGGGAGCGGGGCCTCCTACGAGCAGTACTTC.

At least ten counts were recorded for this clonotype. The size of this beta chain means little, since it is a stray read in a library made for alpha chains. V is TRBV11-2 and J is TRBJ2-3; 7 nucleotides align to TRBD2. The CDR3 is 15 amino acids. The V segment lost 5 bases and the J segment 1 base; nucleotides outside the gene matches: 6. CDR1 and CDR2 from the germline V gene are SGHAT and FQNNGV. CDR3 loop: CASSPRAGGTDTQYF. The DNA for the CDR3 is TGTGCCAGCAGCCCTAGGGCGGGGGGCACAGATACGCAGTATTTT.

This clonotype was counted at least ten times. The library was prepared for alpha chains; this beta chain is a stray read, so its frequency means little. The V and J genes are TRBV6-5 and TRBJ1-2; tentatively, D is TRBD1 (5 bases). Germline V gives CDR1 MNHEY, CDR2 SVGAGI. The V end was cut by 5 bases, the J end by 0 bases, with 13 bases between. The CDR3 runs to 15 residues. Here the CDR3 DNA reads TGTGCCAGCAGTAGGGGAACTAAAGCTAACTATGGCTACACCTTC. It yields the protein CASSRGTKANYGYTF.

Sample share makes this clonotype medium-sized. Found in a library prepared for alpha chains, this beta chain is an off-target read, and its abundance has little meaning. The chain recombines TRBV3-1 with TRBJ2-1; D is tentatively TRBD1 or TRBD2 (6 bases each). Trimming pared 2 bases from V and 6 bases from J, leaving 11 bases between. CDR3 size: 14 residues. The germline CDR1 and CDR2 sequences are LGHDT and YNNKEL (reference sequence). CDR3 in amino acids: CASSQNRGLNEQFF. As DNA, the CDR3 is TGTGCCAGCAGCCAAAACCGGGGGCTCAATGAGCAGTTCTTC.

This clonotype is deemed medium-sized. A library made for alpha chains picked up this beta chain off target, so its size means little. The rearrangement links TRBV7-3 to TRBJ2-5, with no clear D. CDR1 is SGHTA, CDR2 FQGTGA, per germline. The germline V and J ends were trimmed by 5 bases and 4 bases, with 11 bases remaining between them. The CDR3 consists of 13 residues. CDR3 amino acids: CASSVDLGETQYF. In DNA form, the CDR3 reads TGTGCCAGCAGCGTAGACTTGGGAGAGACCCAGTACTTC.

Relative to its sample, this clonotype is medium-sized. This beta chain is off target for a library built for alpha chains, so its abundance means little. The rearrangement uses TRBV6-2 or TRBV6-3 and TRBJ2-2, with D possibly matching TRBD2 (5 bases). The CDR3 totals 14 residues. The germline CDR1 and CDR2 sequences are MNHEY and SVGEGT. V lost 0 bases, J lost 3 bases, and 5 bases lay in between. The CDR3 is CASSYSSDTGELFF. The CDR3 nucleotides are TGTGCCAGCAGTTACTCTAGCGACACCGGGGAGCTGTTTTTT.

This clonotype was counted ten times or more. This beta chain turned up in a library designed for alpha chains; as an off-target read, its abundance says little. The CDR3, as DNA: TGTGCCAGCAGCCGCAGGGGAAGGGTTAAAGCTTTCTTT. Translating gives CASSRRGRVKAFF. V and J are TRBV12-3 or TRBV12-4 and TRBJ1-1; a weak D match, TRBD1 (6 bases). This CDR3 comprises 13 residues. Trimming took 6 bases from V and 9 from J, leaving 17 bases between them.

This clonotype was picked up many times. This beta chain turned up in a library designed for alpha chains; as an off-target read, its abundance says little. This rearrangement joins TRBV7-2 to TRBJ1-5; D is unresolved. Trimming removed 2 bases at V and 2 bases at J, with 10 bases between. CDR1 and CDR2 (germline): SGHTA, FQGNSA. The CDR3 is 15 amino acids. Here the CDR3 DNA reads TGTGCCAGCAGCTTAAGTCGGGTCGGCAATCAGCCCCAGCATTTT. Amino acid sequence: CASSLSRVGNQPQHF.

This clonotype was detected ten times or more. The library was built for alpha chains, so this beta chain is an off-target read and its size means little. The V and J genes are TRBV5-6 and TRBJ1-1; D not resolved. Trimming stripped 4 bases from V and 4 bases from J, with 8 bases between. The CDR3 spans 12 residues. Germline CDR1 reads SGHDT; CDR2 reads YYEEEE. Written as DNA, the CDR3 is TGTGCCAGCAGCGCCCAGGTCACTGAAGCTTTCTTT. Translation: CASSAQVTEAFF.

This clonotype has ten or more counts. This beta chain is an unintended read in a library built for alpha chains; its size means little. V usage is TRBV20-1 and J usage is TRBJ2-2, with TRBD2 matching over 10 bases. This CDR3 is 18 amino acids long. The V gene's germline CDR1 is DFQATT and CDR2 SNEGSKA (reference sequence). The V and J ends lost 0 bases and 0 bases, in that order; junction bases with no gene match: 7. This CDR3 is CSARDLASGGPNTGELFF. The CDR3 DNA reads TGCAGTGCTAGAGATTTGGCTAGCGGGGGTCCGAACACCGGGGAGCTGTTTTTT.

There are a few counts of this clonotype. This beta chain appears as a stray read in a library generated for alpha chains; its size is not informative. This sequence joins TRBV7-9 and TRBJ1-1, with D unresolved. This CDR3 is built from 14 residues. Germline V gene data show CDR1 as SEHNR and CDR2 as FQNEAQ (reference sequence). Trimming shortened V by 0 bases and J by 1 base, and 6 bases separated the two germline ends. This chain's CDR3 is CASSLASRNTEAFF. CDR3 sequence (DNA): TGTGCCAGCAGCTTAGCGTCGAGGAACACTGAAGCTTTCTTT.